This is a list of T cell receptor beta chains from one sample in a study of blood T cell repertoires in COVID-19. Here immunoSEQ multiplex PCR was the method, and the copy in TCRdb shows in-frame clones only, minus some. The sample consists of around 250,000 clones, 80% to 90% of them appearing once. The sequencing input was PBMCs or T cells enriched from blood (not recorded which). The receptors derive from a woman aged 45-65 years who had recovered from COVID-19. The CDR3 runs from the conserved cysteine through the conserved F or W. D genes are given only for firm matches. The size entry is marked missing in some rows and otherwise reads once, few, many or a size class.

d_call j_call v_call clone_size cdr3_nt cdr3_aa
TRBD2 TRBJ2-2 TRBV5-6 NA TGTGCCAGCAGCTTGATCCTAGCGGGAGCTCAGAACACCGGGGAGCTGTTTTTT CASSLILAGAQNTGELFF
TRBD2 TRBJ2-5 TRBV6-5 NA TGTGCCAGCAGTTACTCTGGGGGAGGGCAAGAGACCCAGTACTTC CASSYSGGGQETQYF
TRBD2 TRBJ2-1 TRBV28 NA TGTGCCAGCAGTCGTAGCGGGACCTCCTACAATGAGCAGTTCTTC CASSRSGTSYNEQFF
TRBD2 TRBJ2-2 TRBV6-5 once TGTGCCAGCAGGTGGACTAGCGGGAGGCCGGGGGAGCTGTTTTTT CASRWTSGRPGELFF
TRBD1 TRBJ2-5 TRBV27 once TGTGCCAGCAGTTCAACAGGGACAGGGGGCGAGACCCAGTACTTC CASSSTGTGGETQYF
NA TRBJ1-2 TRBV7-9 NA TGTGCCAGCAGCTGGGACTTCTATGGCTACACCTTC CASSWDFYGYTF
NA TRBJ1-1 TRBV7-2 NA TGTGCCAGCAGCTTAGCGCAACACCCGGGGACTGAAGCTTTCTTT CASSLAQHPGTEAFF
NA TRBJ2-1 TRBV10-1 NA TGCGCCAGCAGTGAGTCGGGAGATCTGATCGATGAGCAGTTCTTC CASSESGDLIDEQFF
NA TRBJ2-3 TRBV30 NA TGTGCCTGGAGTTCTGGGTTGAGGGGCACAGATACGCAGTATTTT CAWSSGLRGTDTQYF
NA TRBJ1-1 TRBV20-1 NA TGCAGTGCTAGTAGAAGGAGGACTTTCGAACGGGGGGCTTTCTTT CSASRRRTFERGAFF
TRBD1 TRBJ1-1 TRBV6-5 NA TGTGCCAGCAGTCTTACAGGGGGTTTCACTGAAGCTTTCTTT CASSLTGGFTEAFF
NA TRBJ1-1 TRBV5-1 NA TGCGCCAGCAAAGGCCGGGACTCTTGGAATACTGAAGCTTTCTTT CASKGRDSWNTEAFF
TRBD2 TRBJ2-3 TRBV3-1/TRBV3-2 NA TGTGCCAGCAGCTATTCGGGGGGATTCTACACAGATACGCAGTATTTT CASSYSGGFYTDTQYF
NA TRBJ2-7 TRBV5-6 NA TGTGCCAGCAGCTCGACCGGGACGCCTCGGGGGGAGCAGTACTTC CASSSTGTPRGEQYF
TRBD2 TRBJ2-1 TRBV19 NA TGTGCCAGTAGTATAACCCCCGGACTAGCGGGAGCCAATAATGAGCAGTTCTTC CASSITPGLAGANNEQFF
NA TRBJ1-2 TRBV11-2 NA TGTGCCAGCAGCTTCCACGGGGGAGTCTATGGCTACACCTTC CASSFHGGVYGYTF
TRBD2 TRBJ2-1 TRBV27 NA TGTGCCAGCAGTCCCCCAGCGGGAGGGCCGAGCAATGAGCAGTTCTTC CASSPPAGGPSNEQFF
NA TRBJ1-5 TRBV27 few TGTGCCAGCAGATCCAATAGCAATCAGCCCCAGCATTTT CASRSNSNQPQHF
TRBD1 TRBJ1-1 TRBV3-1/TRBV3-2 NA TGTGCCAGCAGCCAAGCCTCGACAGGGGGACACACTGAAGCTTTCTTT CASSQASTGGHTEAFF
NA TRBJ2-1 TRBV27 NA TGTGCCAGCAGTCCCACTACAGGGAATGAGCAGTTCTTC CASSPTTGNEQFF
NA TRBJ1-1 TRBV3-1/TRBV3-2 few TGTGCCAGCAGCCTCCCGGGTTCGGGGGCTTTCTTT CASSLPGSGAFF
NA TRBJ2-7 TRBV27 NA TGTGCCAGCAGTTTCCGGGAGCAGTACTTC CASSFREQYF
NA TRBJ2-7 TRBV4-1 NA TGCGCCAGCAGCCAGGTGACTACCTACGAGCAGTACTTC CASSQVTTYEQYF
NA TRBJ2-3 TRBV27 NA TGTGCCAGCCAACACGGACGGGATGTTGGTACGCAGTATTTT CASQHGRDVGTQYF